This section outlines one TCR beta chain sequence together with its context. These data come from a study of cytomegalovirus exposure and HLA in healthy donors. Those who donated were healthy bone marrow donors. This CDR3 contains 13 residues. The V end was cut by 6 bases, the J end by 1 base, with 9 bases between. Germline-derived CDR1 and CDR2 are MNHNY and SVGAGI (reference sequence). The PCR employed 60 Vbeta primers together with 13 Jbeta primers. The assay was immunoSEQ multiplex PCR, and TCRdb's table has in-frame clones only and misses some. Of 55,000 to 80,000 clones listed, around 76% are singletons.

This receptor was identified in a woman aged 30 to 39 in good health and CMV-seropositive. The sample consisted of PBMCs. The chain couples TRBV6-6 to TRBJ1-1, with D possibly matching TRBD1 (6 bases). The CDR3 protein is CASRDRQNTEAFF. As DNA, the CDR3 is TGTGCCAGCAGGGACAGACAGAACACTGAAGCTTTCTTT.